A selection of T cell receptor beta chains follows, all from one sample in a study of blood T cell repertoires in COVID-19. Clones were sequenced by immunoSEQ multiplex PCR, and TCRdb holds only the in-frame ones, with some missing. The table shows around 300,000 clones, with 70% to 90% occurring only once. The specimen was PBMCs or T cells enriched from blood (not recorded which). These receptor sequences come from a woman between 35 and 50 years old who had recovered from COVID-19. Each CDR3 is given with its conserved first and last residue. The D gene is left open where the match is weak. Some rows have no size entry. The others give once, few or many, or a class for an expanded clone.

>TRBD2|TRBJ2-7|TRBV28|NA
CAAGVTRHEQYF
TGTGCCGCGGGAGTGACTCGCCACGAGCAGTACTTC
>NA|TRBJ2-3|TRBV28|NA
CASCLSTDTQYF
TGTGCCAGCTGTCTTAGCACAGATACGCAGTATTTT
>NA|TRBJ1-1|TRBV29-1|NA
CSVDRGRANTEAFF
TGCAGCGTTGACAGGGGCCGCGCGAACACTGAAGCTTTCTTT
>NA|TRBJ1-6|TRBV6-5|NA
CASSPGDNSPLHF
TGTGCCAGCAGTCCGGGTGATAATTCACCCCTCCACTTT
>NA|TRBJ2-5|TRBV6-5|NA
CASSPSVSQYF
TGTGCCAGCAGTCCCTCTGTGTCCCAGTACTTC
>NA|TRBJ2-1|TRBV30|once
CAWTRQAHNEQFF
TGTGCCTGGACCCGACAGGCTCACAATGAGCAGTTCTTC
>NA|TRBJ1-2|TRBV6-5|NA
CASSYGAAAGYTF
TGTGCCAGCAGTTACGGCGCAGCAGCGGGCTACACCTTC
>NA|TRBJ2-7|TRBV7-9|NA
CASSHGIDYEQYF
TGTGCCAGCAGCCACGGGATTGACTACGAGCAGTACTTC
>NA|TRBJ1-4|TRBV6-5|once
CASRPVGGYGEKLFF
TGTGCCAGCCGCCCAGTGGGGGGGTATGGTGAAAAACTGTTTTTT
>NA|TRBJ1-6|TRBV9|once
CASSVGGANSPLHF
TGTGCCAGCAGCGTGGGAGGGGCTAATTCACCCCTCCACTTT
>TRBD1|TRBJ1-1|TRBV2|NA
CASLPGQGNTEAFF
TGTGCCAGCTTGCCGGGACAGGGGAACACTGAAGCTTTCTTT
>NA|TRBJ1-2|TRBV3-1/TRBV3-2|NA
CASSQARGAYGYTF
TGTGCCAGCAGCCAAGCCAGGGGCGCCTATGGCTACACCTTC
>NA|TRBJ2-7|TRBV10-1|NA
CASSDGIGEQYF
TGCGCCAGCAGTGACGGTATCGGTGAGCAGTACTTC
>TRBD1|TRBJ1-1|TRBV30|NA
CAWSFAGTGGGEAFF
TGTGCCTGGAGTTTTGCCGGGACAGGGGGTGGAGAAGCTTTCTTT
>NA|TRBJ1-1|TRBV4-1|NA
CASSLRGQANTEAFF
TGCGCCAGCAGCCTAAGGGGTCAGGCGAACACTGAAGCTTTCTTT
>NA|TRBJ1-1|TRBV27|NA
CASKGPSVRWAFF
TGTGCCAGCAAGGGGCCGTCGGTCCGGTGGGCTTTCTTT
>TRBD1|TRBJ1-1|TRBV28|NA
CASNLDRVSTEAFF
TGTGCCAGCAACCTAGACAGGGTTTCGACTGAAGCTTTCTTT
>TRBD1|TRBJ1-2|TRBV7-2|once
CASSSRQGGYGYTF
TGTGCCAGCAGCTCGAGACAGGGGGGCTATGGCTACACCTTC
>TRBD1|TRBJ1-2|TRBV28|once
CASSHRTGGPNYGYTF
TGTGCCAGCAGCCACCGGACAGGGGGCCCTAACTATGGCTACACCTTC
>TRBD1|TRBJ1-2|TRBV27|once
CASSLKSGTGGRRTF
TGTGCCAGCAGTCTGAAATCCGGGACAGGGGGGCGGCGCACCTTC
>NA|TRBJ2-1|TRBV7-2|NA
CASSPGLATRVGQQFF
TGTGCCAGCAGCCCGGGACTTGCAACTCGAGTAGGACAGCAGTTCTTC
>TRBD1|TRBJ2-7|TRBV27|NA
CASSFGQGQYEQYF
TGTGCCAGCAGTTTTGGACAGGGGCAGTACGAGCAGTACTTC
>NA|TRBJ2-7|TRBV12-3/TRBV12-4|NA
CASSLEHYEQYF
TGTGCCAGCAGTTTAGAGCACTACGAGCAGTACTTC
>NA|TRBJ1-2|TRBV28|NA
CASIPPTGNGYTF
TGTGCCAGCATTCCTCCAACAGGGAACGGCTACACCTTC
>TRBD1|TRBJ2-7|TRBV10-2|NA
CASSLGPGGYEQYF
TGCGCCTCCTCCCTTGGGCCAGGGGGCTACGAGCAGTACTTC
>NA|TRBJ2-4|TRBV6-5|NA
CASSLPLGAKNIQYF
TGTGCCAGCTCCCTGCCTCTAGGAGCCAAAAACATTCAGTACTTC
>TRBD2|TRBJ2-7|TRBV27|NA
CASSLASTSLYEQYF
TGTGCCAGCAGTTTAGCCTCGACTAGCCTCTACGAGCAGTACTTC
>TRBD1|TRBJ2-6|TRBV19|NA
CATRDRGRVGANVLTF
TGTGCCACGAGGGACAGGGGGCGAGTGGGGGCCAACGTCCTGACTTTC
>TRBD2|TRBJ2-7|TRBV2|NA
CASSLQGTSGSSYEQYF
TGTGCCAGCAGCCTACAGGGGACTAGCGGGTCGTCCTACGAGCAGTACTTC
>NA|TRBJ2-7|TRBV10-3|NA
CAIRDLTYEQYF
TGTGCCATCCGGGATCTCACCTACGAGCAGTACTTC
>TRBD1|TRBJ1-2|TRBV6-5|NA
CASSYDPEGGAGGYTF
TGTGCCAGCAGTTACGATCCTGAAGGGGGCGCAGGGGGCTACACCTTC
>NA|TRBJ2-7|TRBV6-5|NA
CASSYRRQVGEQYF
TGTGCCAGCAGTTACCGGAGACAGGTAGGGGAGCAGTACTTC
>NA|TRBJ2-1|TRBV7-2|NA
CASSLDGTYSYNEQFF
TGTGCCAGCAGCTTAGATGGGACTTACTCCTACAATGAGCAGTTCTTC
>NA|TRBJ2-7|TRBV7-2|NA
CASRLEPQSYEQYF
TGTGCCAGCAGGCTAGAGCCCCAATCCTACGAGCAGTACTTC
>NA|TRBJ2-7|TRBV12-3/TRBV12-4|NA
CASSLPRGEQYF
TGTGCCAGCAGCCTACCCCGGGGGGAGCAGTACTTC
>NA|TRBJ1-3|TRBV7-9|NA
CASSLVAGNSGNTIYF
TGTGCCAGCAGCTTAGTCGCAGGAAACTCTGGAAACACCATATATTTT
>TRBD2|TRBJ2-5|TRBV5-4|NA
CASSPRNVGRASETQYF
TGTGCCAGCAGCCCTCGGAACGTCGGGAGGGCCTCAGAGACCCAGTACTTC
>NA|TRBJ1-6|TRBV28|NA
CASSRVSPLHF
TGTGCCAGCAGCAGGGTGTCACCCCTCCACTTT
>TRBD2|TRBJ2-3|TRBV2|NA
CASRLLAGTDTQYF
TGTGCCAGCAGGCTACTAGCGGGCACAGATACGCAGTATTTT
>TRBD1|TRBJ2-5|TRBV28|NA
CASTTGKETQYF
TGTGCCAGCACGACAGGGAAAGAGACCCAGTACTTC
>NA|TRBJ2-3|TRBV5-1|once
CASSLEGGKADTQYF
TGCGCCAGCAGCTTGGAAGGCGGGAAGGCAGATACGCAGTATTTT
>NA|TRBJ2-7|TRBV28|NA
CASSQGNSYEQYF
TGTGCCAGCAGCCAGGGGAACTCCTACGAGCAGTACTTC
>TRBD2|TRBJ2-1|TRBV28|NA
CASSLGSWGERGSYNEQFF
TGTGCCAGCAGTTTAGGTTCTTGGGGCGAGCGGGGCTCCTACAATGAGCAGTTCTTC
>TRBD1|TRBJ1-5|TRBV6-5|NA
CASIRGLDQPQHF
TGTGCCAGCATCAGGGGGCTGGATCAGCCCCAGCATTTT